This TCR beta chain was sequenced for a study of T cells in Graves' hyperthyroidism and ophthalmopathy. The study, taken as a whole, reports: The model forecast ophthalmopathy, anticipating it by a median about 7 months before onset. Ophthalmopathy was distinguished from stable hyperthyroidism by 13 V-J signatures. Most thyroid clonotypes with frequency above 0.001 were detected in blood.

CDR3 length equals 14 residues. The V and J ends lost 3 bases and 8 bases respectively, with 16 bases between them. Germline V CDR1 and CDR2: SEHNR, FQNEAQ (reference sequence). The sample holds many counts of this clonotype. The target antigen is unknown. TCR beta CDR3 regions were amplified from RNA. Researchers ran a first-round RT-PCR on the TCR CDR3 using the HTBI primer set. One entry per CDR3 protein results from TCRdb running MiXCR on the multiplex PCR reads. The profile shows roughly 570,000 distinct CDR3 sequences, about half of them singletons. The diagnoses drew upon clinical symptoms, serum thyroxine and TRAb, thyroid ultrasound and orbital computed tomography.

The rearrangement joins TRBV7-9 to TRBJ1-2, with D perhaps TRBD1 (5 bases). Sequenced material: peripheral blood or thyroid tissue (not recorded which). The origin of this receptor is an adult woman with Graves' disease, either hyperthyroidism or ophthalmopathy (not recorded which). For the CDR3, the DNA is TGTGCCAGCAGCTTTGCCAGGGCTAGTAAAGGCTACACCTTC. Protein sequence: CASSFARASKGYTF.